These T cell receptor beta chains were read from a single sample in a study of cytomegalovirus exposure and HLA in healthy donors. Clones were read by immunoSEQ multiplex PCR, and TCRdb kept only the in-frame ones, dropping some. The sample lists approximately 150,000 clones, about 84% occurring once. What was sequenced was PBMCs. Source of these receptors: a woman between 35 and 50 years old in good health and CMV-seropositive. CDR3s include the opening cysteine and the closing phenylalanine or tryptophan. D genes are given only for firm matches. Size is stated for part of the rows, as once, few or many counts, or as a class when the clone is expanded.

j_gene | d_gene | abundance | v_gene | CDR3aa | CDR3nt
TRBJ2-6 | NA | few | TRBV15 | CATSRTPSGSGANVLTF | TGTGCCACCAGCAGAACCCCCTCGGGGTCTGGGGCCAACGTCCTGACTTTC
TRBJ1-5 | TRBD1 | NA | TRBV19 | CASGQDRVGNQPQHF | TGTGCCAGTGGTCAGGACAGGGTGGGCAATCAGCCCCAGCATTTT
TRBJ2-5 | TRBD1 | NA | TRBV2 | CASSELRGTGPATQYF | TGTGCCAGCAGTGAATTAAGGGGGACAGGTCCTGCTACCCAGTACTTC
TRBJ2-2 | NA | NA | TRBV12-1 | CASSSYRTGISTGELFF | TGTGCCAGCAGCTCTTATCGGACAGGAATAAGTACCGGGGAGCTGTTTTTT
TRBJ2-7 | TRBD1 | NA | TRBV7-9 | CASRYGTGDEQYF | TGTGCCAGCAGGTACGGGACAGGGGACGAGCAGTACTTC
TRBJ1-1 | NA | NA | TRBV7-9 | CAGKEWRTVSTEAFF | TGTGCCGGAAAAGAATGGAGGACAGTGAGCACTGAAGCTTTCTTT
TRBJ2-7 | TRBD2 | many | TRBV7-9 | CASSPVTGGRALQYF | TGTGCCAGCAGCCCCGTTACCGGCGGGAGGGCCTTGCAGTACTTC
TRBJ2-7 | TRBD2 | NA | TRBV27 | CASSLASGIPYEQYF | TGTGCCAGCAGTTTAGCCAGCGGGATCCCCTACGAGCAGTACTTC
TRBJ1-2 | TRBD1 | NA | TRBV18 | CASSPTGDDYGYTF | TGTGCCAGCTCACCGACAGGGGATGACTATGGCTACACCTTC
TRBJ2-1 | NA | once | TRBV5-1 | CASSLASEEWQFF | TGCGCCAGCAGCTTGGCCAGTGAGGAATGGCAGTTCTTC
TRBJ1-5 | NA | few | TRBV12-5 | CASGLKRGRSNQPQHF | TGTGCTAGTGGTTTGAAAAGAGGGAGAAGCAATCAGCCCCAGCATTTT
TRBJ2-1 | NA | NA | TRBV6-1 | CASSWTNYNEQFF | TGTGCCAGCAGCTGGACTAACTACAATGAGCAGTTCTTC
TRBJ1-1 | NA | NA | TRBV5-1 | CASSLAGRTEAFF | TGCGCCAGCAGCTTGGCAGGTCGGACTGAAGCTTTCTTT
TRBJ2-3 | TRBD2 | NA | TRBV13 | CASRTGGGPYTQYF | TGTGCCAGCAGAACGGGAGGGGGGCCTTATACGCAGTATTTT
TRBJ2-2 | NA | medium-sized | TRBV11-2 | CASSARLVTGELFF | TGTGCCAGCAGCGCGCGACTAGTCACCGGGGAGCTGTTTTTT
TRBJ2-4 | NA | once | TRBV10-1 | CASRAGNDLAKNIQYF | TGCGCCAGCAGAGCAGGGAATGATCTAGCCAAAAACATTCAGTACTTC
TRBJ2-7 | TRBD2 | few | TRBV5-1 | CASSRQREVSSQQYF | TGCGCCAGCAGCAGACAGCGGGAGGTGTCTTCTCAGCAGTACTTC
TRBJ2-5 | NA | NA | TRBV6-1 | CASSEAGPGVSQETQYF | TGTGCCAGCAGTGAAGCTGGACCGGGAGTTTCACAAGAGACCCAGTACTTC
TRBJ2-7 | NA | NA | TRBV27 | CASTPWGGLKDEQYF | TGTGCCAGCACCCCTTGGGGGGGGCTTAAGGACGAGCAGTACTTC
TRBJ2-7 | NA | NA | TRBV19 | CASSMTVLYEQYF | TGTGCCAGTAGTATGACAGTCCTCTACGAGCAGTACTTC
TRBJ1-1 | NA | once | TRBV4-1 | CASSQGGGRNTEAFF | TGCGCCAGCAGCCAAGGGGGGGGACGGAACACTGAAGCTTTCTTT
TRBJ2-6 | TRBD1 | NA | TRBV7-9 | CASSWMGTVNSGANVLTF | TGTGCCAGCAGCTGGATGGGGACAGTTAACTCTGGGGCCAACGTCCTGACTTTC
TRBJ2-1 | TRBD2 | few | TRBV28 | CASSLWASGTDEQFF | TGTGCCAGCAGTTTATGGGCTAGCGGGACCGATGAGCAGTTCTTC
TRBJ2-6 | TRBD1 | NA | TRBV19 | CASTPDRISGANVLTF | TGTGCCAGTACCCCGGACAGGATCTCTGGGGCCAACGTCCTGACTTTC
TRBJ2-1 | TRBD2 | NA | TRBV7-9 | CASSIRTSGDNEQFF | TGTGCCAGCAGCATAAGGACTAGCGGGGACAATGAGCAGTTCTTC
TRBJ1-3 | NA | few | TRBV6-6 | CASSSGGNTIYF | TGTGCCAGCAGTTCAGGGGGAAACACCATATATTTT
TRBJ2-7 | TRBD2 | NA | TRBV5-1 | CASSSGLAGDIYEQYF | TGCGCCAGCAGCTCTGGACTAGCGGGGGACATCTACGAGCAGTACTTC
TRBJ1-1 | TRBD1 | NA | TRBV6-1 | CASSQGQGTTEAFF | TGTGCCAGCAGTCAGGGACAGGGTACCACTGAAGCTTTCTTT
TRBJ2-7 | NA | once | TRBV6-5 | CASSYGKRASYEQYF | TGTGCCAGCAGTTACGGCAAGCGGGCCTCCTACGAGCAGTACTTC
TRBJ2-3 | TRBD2 | NA | TRBV2 | CASKATSGRSADTQYF | TGTGCCAGCAAGGCGACTAGCGGGAGAAGTGCAGATACGCAGTATTTT
TRBJ2-1 | NA | NA | TRBV20-1 | CSAVLGEQFF | TGCAGTGCTGTACTTGGTGAGCAGTTCTTC
TRBJ2-6 | TRBD1 | NA | TRBV7-9 | CASSLRAGQGSSGANVLTF | TGTGCCAGCAGCTTAAGGGCAGGACAGGGGAGCTCTGGGGCCAACGTCCTGACTTTC
TRBJ2-3 | NA | few | TRBV18 | CASSPGGAPDTQYF | TGTGCCAGCTCCCCGGGCGGGGCCCCAGATACGCAGTATTTT
TRBJ2-5 | TRBD1 | NA | TRBV7-9 | CSSSEQGETQYF | TGTTCCAGCAGCGAACAGGGGGAGACCCAGTACTTC
TRBJ2-3 | TRBD1 | NA | TRBV6-5 | CASRGTASTDTQYF | TGTGCCAGCAGGGGGACAGCTAGCACAGATACGCAGTATTTT
TRBJ1-1 | TRBD1 | NA | TRBV18 | CASSETTGVSPEAFF | TGTGCCAGCTCGGAAACCACAGGGGTTAGCCCTGAAGCTTTCTTT
TRBJ2-2 | NA | NA | TRBV6-5 | CASSFTGGGELFF | TGTGCCAGCAGTTTCACCGGGGGCGGGGAGCTGTTTTTT
TRBJ2-1 | TRBD2 | NA | TRBV2 | CASSVSGGIYEQFF | TGTGCCAGCAGTGTGTCGGGAGGCATTTATGAGCAGTTCTTC